This TCR beta chain was identified in a study of blood T cell repertoires in COVID-19. The CDR3 has 14 amino acids. Deletions cut 0 bases from V and 1 base from J, with 5 bases between. CDR1 is SGHKS and CDR2 is YYEKEE in the germline V gene (reference sequence). The table came from immunoSEQ multiplex PCR; TCRdb's copy has only in-frame clones and leaves some out. In the table there are around 250,000 clones, around 86% of which are singletons. Material: peripheral blood. The receptor was isolated from a woman aged 55-70 years who had recovered from COVID-19. The chain joins TRBV5-5 to TRBJ2-1, with D unclear. The CDR3 protein is CASSLADSYNEQFF. The CDR3 DNA follows: TGTGCCAGCAGCTTGGCAGATTCCTACAATGAGCAGTTCTTC.